This TCR beta chain was documented in a study of regulatory T cells in long-lasting Graves disease (dated by TCRdb to about 2021). At the level of the whole study: Persistent Graves' disease was defined as antithyroid drug treatment for over 5 years with persistently positive TSH receptor autoantibodies. This study used TCR sequencing and RNA sequencing of peripheral blood to compare persistent Graves' disease patients against newly diagnosed Graves' disease patients. The study was conducted in China and was registered as a clinical trial. TCR sequencing covered some 13 persistent and roughly 20 newly diagnosed Graves' disease patients, 33 samples in total. Persistent Graves' disease patients in the clinical cohort had taken antithyroid drugs for approximately 9.5 years on average. Study-wide conclusions, independent of this receptor: The authors acknowledged the small sample size as a limitation that may reduce accuracy. Only the TCR beta chain was sequenced and analyzed. Because the primary lesion, thyroid tissue, could not be accessed, the study looked at peripheral blood alone. Compared with newly diagnosed patients, persistent Graves' disease patients had lower TCR Shannon entropy and fewer highly expanded clones, which suggests clonal expansion. More public clonotypes were shared among persistent patients (around 3,000) than among newly diagnosed patients (966).

What this sample's time point label stands for: persistent/refractory GD, antithyroid drugs over 5 years with positive TRAb. For both TCR sequencing and RNA sequencing, RNA was extracted from PBMCs in TRIzol. The diagnosis of Graves' disease followed American Thyroid Association guidelines. Patients were recruited from an endocrinology department in Xi'an, China. From each patient, about 9.7 milliliters of peripheral blood was collected into an EDTA anticoagulant tube. Ficoll Paque Plus density gradient separation was used to isolate PBMCs, and no further T cell sorting was performed. An Agilent 2100 Bioanalyzer and agarose gel were used to assess RNA quality, and a NanoDrop 2000 was used to measure RNA concentration. Comment on this clonotype: Its antigen is unknown. There are no base qualities to consult, and no much larger clone falls within one base.

Library construction relied on multiplex PCR. Sequencing used an Illumina HiSeq 4000. TCR beta libraries were built with iRepertoire HTBI primers and Arm-PCR amplification of CDR3 regions. Gel purification was performed on PCR products prior to sequencing. Turning to the authors' computational methods: Gene usage analysis of CDR3 amino acid clonotypes used the approximately 62 TRBV and around 14 TRBJ segments found across samples. COPE and FqMerger were used to merge the filtered high-quality paired reads into contigs. Contigs were aligned with BLAST to IMGT TRBV, TRBD and TRBJ reference genes, and CDR3 was defined per IMGT. Any clonotype with a frequency above 0.1% was counted as a highly expanded clone. Repertoire diversity was measured by Shannon entropy, and V-J evenness by the Gini coefficient. Clonotypes shared by more than one individual were considered public. TCRdb redid the processing of the public reads, applying fastp at Q25 and MiXCR, and retained in-frame beta chains. All rows with the same CDR3 protein become a single entry with the most common DNA and genes. These V and J calls rely on TCRdb rather than the paper's analysis. The table for this sample lists around 460,000 distinct CDR3 sequences; 20% to 25% of them were counted only once. The ten largest clones represent around 13% of the sample.

Sequencing was performed on peripheral blood mononuclear cells (PBMCs), taken when the disease was refractory, from a patient treated with antithyroid drugs. The sequence was obtained from a female donor with Graves disease.

This receptor has the CDR3 CASRHRTGAETGELFF. In nucleotides, the sequence is TGTGCCAGCAGGCATCGGACAGGGGCCGAAACCGGGGAGCTGTTTTTT. The V gene is TRBV28 and the J gene is TRBJ2-2; 9 bases in the junction line up with TRBD1. Via the germline V gene, CDR1 is MDHEN and CDR2 SYDVKM. V is trimmed back by 6 bases and J by 5 bases, and the junction contains 10 bases that no gene match accounts for. From cysteine to phenylalanine, the CDR3 is 16 amino acids long. Only the CDR3 region is kept as DNA, spanning 48 bases read in frame from base 1.